The 9 T cell receptor beta chains below were found in one sample sequenced in a study of shared clonotypes between healthy human individuals. The table came from immunoSEQ multiplex PCR; TCRdb's copy has only in-frame clones and leaves some out. This table holds 2 million to 3 million clones, roughly 93% found once. The sample comprised naive CD4+ T cells from PBMCs. The sample's subset: CD45RA+ positively selected. The origin of the receptors is a man aged 18 to 30 in good health. Some clones in this sample may be carry-over from other donors' samples.

This chain connects TRBV4-2 to TRBJ2-2, with D perhaps TRBD2 (5 bases). The CDR3 totals 17 residues. V lost 3 bases to trimming and J lost 0 bases, with 14 bases between them. CDR1 LGHNA and CDR2 YNFKEQ come from the germline V gene. In DNA form, the CDR3 reads TGTGCCAGCAGCCAGGAAGGACTCATCGCGAACACCGGGGAGCTGTTTTTT. It codes for CASSQEGLIANTGELFF.

The J gene is TRBJ2-1, the V gene TRBV11-2, with 9 bases fitting TRBD2. Germline V lookup: CDR1 SGHAT, CDR2 FQNNGV. The V and J ends lost 1 base and 6 bases, in that order; junction bases with no gene match: 7. This CDR3 contains 16 residues. The chain's CDR3 is CASSLVRLAGSNEQFF. The CDR3 nucleotides are TGTGCCAGCAGCTTAGTGCGGCTAGCGGGAAGCAATGAGCAGTTCTTC.

The J gene is TRBJ2-3, the V gene TRBV10-3; perhaps D is TRBD1 or TRBD2 (5 bases each). The CDR3 sequence is 14 residues long. Trimming cost V 10 bases and J 1 base, with 15 bases left between them. CDR1 and CDR2 (germline): ENHRY, SYGVKD. The chain's CDR3 is CATARDPGTDTQYF. The CDR3 DNA follows: TGTGCCACCGCCCGGGACCCCGGCACAGATACGCAGTATTTT.

This chain uses TRBV6-5 with TRBJ2-3; D uncertain. This CDR3 region has 14 residues. V lost 0 bases to trimming and J lost 7 bases, with 11 bases between them. Germline V gene lookup returns CDR1 MNHEY and CDR2 SVGAGI. The CDR3 DNA reads as TGTGCCAGCAGTTACTCGACGCAGCCGAATACGCAGTATTTT. As protein: CASSYSTQPNTQYF.

The rearrangement links TRBV25-1 to TRBJ2-5, with 8 bases lining up with TRBD1. The CDR3 runs to 15 residues. CDR1 and CDR2 (germline): MGHDK, SYGVNS. V dropped 2 bases and J dropped 5; count of bases not matched to a gene: 7. CDR3 sequence: CASSETGQGWETQYF. CDR3 coding DNA: TGTGCCAGCAGTGAAACCGGACAGGGATGGGAGACCCAGTACTTC.

The V call is TRBV4-3, the J call TRBJ2-3; tentative D call: TRBD2 (5 bases). Germline values: CDR1 LGHNA, CDR2 YSLEER. CDR3 length equals 17 residues. Trimming pared 0 bases from V and 3 bases from J, leaving 16 bases between. CDR3 nucleotide sequence: TGCGCCAGCAGCCAAGAAGGAGGCGCCCTAAGGACAGATACGCAGTATTTT. Its translation is CASSQEGGALRTDTQYF.

This clone is a singleton in its sample. Here the CDR3 reads CASSLVQGFSDTQYF. CDR3 sequence (DNA): TGTGCCAGCAGTTTAGTCCAGGGGTTTTCAGATACGCAGTATTTT. The chain recombines TRBV28 with TRBJ2-3; maybe TRBD1 (6 bases). Germline V gene lookup returns CDR1 MDHEN and CDR2 SYDVKM. Deletions cut 2 bases from V and 4 bases from J, with 13 bases between. The CDR3 consists of 15 residues.

The genes are TRBV7-3 and TRBJ2-2; D uncertain. This CDR3 has 16 residues. Germline CDR1 is SGHTA and CDR2 is FQGTGA. The ends were cut back, 0 bases at V and 5 bases at J, with 13 bases in the middle. Written as DNA, the CDR3 is TGTGCCAGCAGCTTAACGACCGGGCTGGCTACCGGGGAGCTGTTTTTT. It translates to CASSLTTGLATGELFF.

J is TRBJ1-1 and V is TRBV7-9; D possibly corresponds to TRBD1 (6 bases). The CDR3 has 15 amino acids. With 7 bases removed from V and 5 bases from J, the gap between germline ends came to 20 bases. CDR1 is SEHNR and CDR2 is FQNEAQ in the germline V gene (reference sequence). The CDR3 region has the DNA TGTGCCAGCAAAAAAGTCCGGGGGGCGCGAACTGAAGCTTTCTTT. Translation: CASKKVRGARTEAFF.